This T cell receptor (beta chain) stems from a study of molecular identifiers for immune sequencing clone quantification (dated by TCRdb to the late 2010s). As for the study more broadly: In a replicate experiment, RNA from roughly 18,000 or 92,000 naive CD8 T cells was split into five aliquots, four of which were sequenced. This methods study used CD8 T cells to benchmark TCR RNA copy counting and molecular-identifier clustering-based TCR repertoire sequencing (MIDCIRS).

Naive CD8 T cell libraries were made from approximately 20,000 to 1,000,000 sorted cells using 10%, 30% or 50% of purified RNA. On a BD FACSAria II, naive CD8 T cells were FACS-sorted as CD8+CD4-CCR7+CD45RA+ and collected into RLT Plus buffer. Detection sensitivity was tested by spiking Jurkat RNA equal to about eleven TCR copies' worth into samples containing roughly 18,000-1,000,000 naive CD8 T cells. Enrichment of CD8 T cells was performed with RosetteSep CD8+ T Cell Enrichment Cocktail and Ficoll-Paque, after which ACK red cell lysis was carried out. This clonotype appeared many times. Its antigen remains undetermined. Within one base of it there is no much larger clone, and no base qualities were kept. The library relied on PCR. TCRdb lists the instrument as NextSeq 500. Bulk TCR libraries were made following a previously described method, with the TCR primers given in Table S5. Purification of total RNA was performed with the Qiagen AllPrep DNA/RNA kit. Before any analysis, reads coming from multiple sequencing runs of the same library were combined into one pool. In the authors' own workflow: Reads were retained only if their TCR constant sequence matched exactly, and those retained reads were trimmed to 150 nt and grouped according to their 12-nt molecular barcodes. Reads inside each barcode group were sub-clustered using a 15% Levenshtein threshold, and a quality-weighted consensus sequence was constructed for each RNA molecule. Non-functional sequences were removed, as were lower-count sequences one edit away from another. Based on fitting two negative binomial distributions, any barcode sub-cluster with under 20% of the maximum read count was discarded. Using fastp at Q25 and MiXCR, TCRdb reprocessed the public reads and kept productive beta chains. Each CDR3 protein gets just one entry, which takes the most common genes and DNA from the rows behind it. The V and J calls here are based on TCRdb, not the publication. In this sample the table shows around 320,000 distinct CDR3 sequences, roughly a quarter of which occur a single time. The ten largest clones take up approximately 0.74% of the sample.

The CDR3, from cysteine to phenylalanine, totals 12 residues. Just the 36-base CDR3 DNA is kept, in frame starting at base 1. V is pared back by 5 bases and J by 6 bases, with 11 bases lying between the germline termini. Taken from the germline V gene (reference sequence), the CDR1 and CDR2 loops are LNHDA and SQIVND. Summary of the overall study and its limitations: Spiked-in Jurkat TCR RNA (approximately 10 copies' worth), which is not part of the donor repertoire, was contained in the naive libraries. Clones above 20 RNA copies held over 97% of molecules in CMV-specific effector cells but under 1% in naive cells. Highly expanded clone sizes could be underestimated if identical TCR molecules share a barcode. Modeling gave about 3.3 recovered TCR RNA copies per cell versus around 9.9 by digital PCR, implying around 33% capture efficiency. When barcode sub-clustering was not used, chimeric consensus sequences inflated TCR diversity, with chimeras reaching as high as 47%. A single cell's worth of spiked-in Jurkat TCR RNA was reported detectable even among 850,000 to 1,000,000 naive CD8 T cells.

The sample taken for sequencing was naive CD8+ T cells from blood, with Jurkat cell RNA spiked in. The sample's cell subset or site label, in plain terms: FACS-sorted CD8+CD4-CCR7+CD45RA+ naive T cells. The sequence came from a human donor in good health. Some libraries in this study had Jurkat cell RNA spiked in. Recombination connected TRBV19 to TRBJ2-7; there is no confident call for the D gene. Here is the DNA: TGTGCCAGTAGTGGGTTGCGAAGCGAGCAGTACTTC. Translated, it reads CASSGLRSEQYF. The CDR3 plus the reference TRBV19 and TRBJ2-7 genes for the other parts give the full variable domain: DGGITQSPKYLFRKEGQNVTLSCEQNLNHDAMYWYRQDPGQGLRLIYYSQIVNDFQKGDIAEGYSVSREKKESFPLTVTSAQKNPTAFYLCASSGLRSEQYFGPGTRLTVT.